Here is one T cell receptor beta chain with its context. Authors' processing steps: It was from reference gene primer amplification that nucleated cell counts were estimated. The repertoire was sequenced with immunoSEQ multiplex PCR; TCRdb's copy has only in-frame clones and lacks some. The V and J calls and clone size were taken over from that table, and D and trimming were inferred from the DNA. The table shows about 410,000 clones, with about 88% occurring only once. Seattle researchers signed up patients amid active infection and tracked them longitudinally. Per the germline V gene, CDR1 is MNHNS and CDR2 is SASEGT. V shed 1 base, J shed 6 bases, and the junction held 3 bases outside the gene matches. CDR3 length equals 14 residues. This sample was included in a study of blood T cell repertoires in COVID-19. On the study more broadly: The United States, Italy and Spain provided the acute and convalescent COVID-19 samples. PBMCs, B-cell-depleted T cells, or T cells provided the cDNA or gDNA that made up the material.

The chain joins TRBV6-1 to TRBJ1-5; 7 nucleotides line up with TRBD1. This receptor was identified in a woman aged 40 to 50 with COVID-19, enrolled during active disease. The sample comprised peripheral blood. Written as DNA, the CDR3 is TGTGCCAGCAGTGAAGGACAGGGAAGTCAGCCCCAGCATTTT. Amino acid sequence: CASSEGQGSQPQHF.